A single sample gave rise to the 31 T cell receptor beta chains below, sequenced in a study of cytotoxic CD8 clonotypes in ibrutinib-treated CLL. TCRdb keeps only in-frame clones here, not all; method: immunoSEQ multiplex PCR. This repertoire shows some 140,000 clones, around 90% found once; its top ten account for 10% to 13%. This material consisted of PBMCs, taken after 12 months of ibrutinib treatment. The receptors shown here come from a human donor with chronic lymphocytic leukemia.

This clone was found once. The rearrangement joins TRBV18 to TRBJ2-1; 8 bases agree with TRBD1. Germline CDR1 is KGHSH and CDR2 is LQKENI. With 4 bases clipped from V and 8 bases from J, the junction kept 10 bases outside the gene matches. CDR3 length: 15 amino acids. Here the CDR3 reads CASSRTGGKFDEQFF. In nucleotides, the CDR3 is TGTGCCAGCTCACGCACAGGGGGGAAATTCGATGAGCAGTTCTTC. Full variable domain (missing parts from reference TRBV18 and TRBJ2-1): NAGVMQNPRHLVRRRGQEARLRCSPMKGHSHVYWYRQLPEEGLKFMVYLQKENIIDESGMPKERFSAEFPKEGPSILRIQQVVRGDSAAYFCASSRTGGKFDEQFFGPGTRLTVL.

The CDR3 spells CSGRTSGETQYF. The CDR3 nucleotides read TGCAGCGGGCGGACTAGCGGAGAGACCCAGTACTTC. V usage is TRBV29-1 and J usage is TRBJ2-5; TRBD2 matches at 10 bases. This CDR3 has 12 residues. The ends lost 7 bases at V and 4 bases at J; junction bases unmatched: 3. Germline V gene data show CDR1 as SQVTM and CDR2 as ANQGSEA.

The chain is built from TRBV28 and TRBJ1-1, with D possibly matching TRBD1 (5 bases). The V gene's germline CDR1 is MDHEN and CDR2 SYDVKM. The V gene lost 6 bases and the J gene lost 5 bases, with 25 bases spanning the gap. The CDR3 totals 17 residues. This CDR3 reads CASRKGQVKGSRTEAFF. In nucleotides, the CDR3 is TGTGCCAGCAGGAAGGGGCAGGTTAAAGGCTCGAGGACTGAAGCTTTCTTT.

V usage is TRBV6-1 and J usage is TRBJ2-3; D is unclear. Between the trimmed V and J ends, which lost 5 bases and 6 bases, there was a span of 12 bases. This CDR3 has 13 residues. Per the germline V gene, CDR1 is MNHNS and CDR2 is SASEGT. CDR3 loop: CASSSMTEDTQYF. The DNA for the CDR3 is TGTGCCAGCAGTTCAATGACTGAGGATACGCAGTATTTT.

V gene TRBV27 combines with J gene TRBJ2-1; D is undetermined. The CDR3 covers 11 residues. V was shortened by 3 bases and J by 6 bases, with 3 bases between the two germline ends. From germline, CDR1 is MNHEY and CDR2 SMNVEV (reference sequence). In DNA form, the CDR3 reads TGTGCCAGCAGTTTTATCAATGAGCAGTTCTTC. Translated: CASSFINEQFF.

The chain recombines TRBV27 with TRBJ2-5; D remains ambiguous. Per the germline V gene, CDR1 is MNHEY and CDR2 is SMNVEV (reference sequence). The CDR3 runs to 13 residues. V lost 5 bases and J lost 2, with 9 bases in between. DNA of the CDR3: TGTGCCAGCAGTATGAAGGGACAAGAGACCCAGTACTTC. Protein sequence: CASSMKGQETQYF.

This chain connects TRBV6-5 to TRBJ2-7; 8 bases align to TRBD1. Germline trimming cut 10 bases from V and 2 bases from J; bases unmatched to any gene: 4. Germline V gene sequence: CDR1 MNHEY, CDR2 SVGAGI. The CDR3 sequence is 12 residues long. The CDR3 nucleotides read TGTGCCACCCTGGACAGGGCCTACGAGCAGTACTTC. It is translated as CATLDRAYEQYF.

The chain links TRBV29-1 to TRBJ2-1; D not resolved. Trimming left V 2 bases short and J 8 bases short, with 10 bases between. The CDR3 totals 12 residues. The germline V gene has CDR1 SQVTM and CDR2 ANQGSEA. CDR3 nucleotides: TGCAGCGTTGAAATTTCAGGCTATGAGCAGTTCTTC. As protein: CSVEISGYEQFF.

The rearrangement links TRBV6-1 to TRBJ2-7; D is tentatively TRBD1 or TRBD2 (5 bases each). The CDR3 spans 12 residues. Per germline, CDR1 MNHNS and CDR2 SASEGT. The germline V and J ends were trimmed by 3 bases and 10 bases, with 13 bases remaining between them. The CDR3 nucleotides are TGTGCCAGCAGTGAGATCGGGACGCTTCAGTACTTC. It encodes CASSEIGTLQYF.

In DNA form, the CDR3 reads TGTGCCAGCAGCCCCCCGGGACAGGGAAACGAGCAGTACTTC. This sequence encodes CASSPPGQGNEQYF. The chain joins TRBV11-2 to TRBJ2-7, with 9 bases matching TRBD1. The CDR3 extends over 14 amino acids. Per the germline V gene, CDR1 is SGHAT and CDR2 is FQNNGV. With 5 bases clipped from V and 5 bases from J, the junction kept 7 bases outside the gene matches.

The chain employs TRBV12-5 and TRBJ2-1; 12 bases map to TRBD2. The germline V gene has CDR1 LGHNT and CDR2 FRNRAP. The V and J ends lost 2 bases and 9 bases, in that order; junction bases with no gene match: 8. The CDR3 runs to 16 residues. CDR3 nucleotide sequence: TGTGCTAGTGGTTTGTCGACTAGCGGGAGAGGTGGTGAGCAGTTCTTC. Its protein is CASGLSTSGRGGEQFF.

The V gene is TRBV2, the J gene TRBJ2-7, with D perhaps matching TRBD1 (6 bases). Trimming took 0 bases from V and 2 from J, leaving 20 bases between them. The CDR3 runs 18 residues. Germline-derived CDR1 and CDR2 are SNHLY and FYNNEI. CDR3 DNA: TGTGCCAGCAGTGAAGCCTTTATGCACCGGGACACAACCTACGAGCAGTACTTC. Translated, it gives CASSEAFMHRDTTYEQYF.

The genes are TRBV5-5 and TRBJ2-1; the D gene is possibly TRBD1 (7 bases). Trimming removed 3 bases at V and 9 bases at J, with 19 bases between. CDR1 and CDR2 (germline): SGHKS, YYEKEE (reference sequence). The CDR3 runs 15 residues. CDR3 protein: CASSWDSNLGGEQFF. DNA of the CDR3: TGTGCCAGCAGCTGGGACAGTAATCTGGGGGGTGAGCAGTTCTTC.

The chain employs TRBV28 and TRBJ1-1; D call uncertain. The germline V gene has CDR1 MDHEN and CDR2 SYDVKM. Trimming took off 6 bases at V and 3 bases at J, with 11 bases between the two ends. There are 13 residues in the CDR3. CDR3 loop: CASSLTRDTEAFF. The CDR3 nucleotides read TGTGCCAGCAGCCTTACTAGGGACACTGAAGCTTTCTTT.

This chain joins TRBV6-5 and TRBJ2-3; D is uncertain. V was clipped by 6 bases and J by 2 bases, with 12 bases between them. Germline V gene data show CDR1 as MNHEY and CDR2 as SVGAGI. This CDR3 is 14 amino acids long. CDR3: CASSRSVDTDTQYF. The CDR3 region has the DNA TGTGCCAGCAGCCGGAGCGTCGACACAGATACGCAGTATTTT.

The chain recombines TRBV30 with TRBJ2-1; D might be TRBD1 (6 bases). This CDR3 is built from 15 residues. In germline, CDR1 is GTSNPN, CDR2 SVGIG (reference sequence). The ends were cut back, 0 bases at V and 7 bases at J, with 16 bases in the middle. CDR3: CAWSVGGFSLNEQFF. The CDR3 nucleotides are TGTGCCTGGAGTGTAGGGGGTTTCAGCCTGAATGAGCAGTTCTTC.

The rearrangement links TRBV4-2 to TRBJ2-7, with 8 bases identical to TRBD2. J was trimmed by 7 bases and V by 4 bases; bases with no gene match: 9. Germline V lookup: CDR1 LGHNA, CDR2 YNFKEQ. The CDR3 covers 14 residues. The CDR3 region has the DNA TGTGCCAGCAGCCTTTTGGGACTAGGAACAGAGCAGTACTTC. Translating it yields CASSLLGLGTEQYF.

J is TRBJ2-1 and V is TRBV9; no definite D call. In germline, CDR1 is SGDLS, CDR2 YYNGEE. This CDR3 has 17 residues. V was cut by 2 bases and J by 0 bases, with 15 bases left in between. The CDR3 sequence: CASSVEPDARSYNEQFF. CDR3 bases: TGTGCCAGCAGCGTCGAGCCCGACGCCCGCTCCTACAATGAGCAGTTCTTC.

This clone showed up just a few times. The rearrangement uses TRBV19 and TRBJ2-7, with 8 nucleotides matching TRBD1. V was pared by 5 bases and J by 3 bases, with 9 bases of the junction left unmatched. The CDR3 totals 15 residues. CDR1 LNHDA and CDR2 SQIVND come from the germline V gene (reference sequence). DNA for the CDR3: TGTGCCAGTAGTCCCAATACAGGGGGAGGCTACGAGCAGTACTTC. Its translation: CASSPNTGGGYEQYF.

This clone was counted a single time. The rearrangement links TRBV30 to TRBJ1-1; D may be TRBD1 (6 bases). This CDR3 has 12 amino acids. Trimming left V 0 bases short and J 11 bases short, with 13 bases between. Germline V gene data show CDR1 as GTSNPN and CDR2 as SVGIG (reference sequence). This CDR3 is CAWSVQGGMAFF. CDR3 sequence (DNA): TGTGCCTGGAGTGTACAAGGGGGTATGGCTTTCTTT.

The gene calls are TRBV18 and TRBJ1-2; possibly TRBD1 for D (6 bases). The V and J ends lost 4 bases and 0 bases respectively, with 15 bases between them. The germline CDR1 and CDR2 sequences are KGHSH and LQKENI. The CDR3 has 16 residues. The CDR3 DNA reads TGTGCCAGCTCACGGGGAGTCACAGGGACTAACTATGGCTACACCTTC. Translating it yields CASSRGVTGTNYGYTF.

The chain links TRBV27 to TRBJ1-5; no clear D gene. The CDR3 is 10 amino acids. Trimming shortened V by 8 bases and J by 9 bases, and 8 bases separated the two germline ends. CDR1 and CDR2 from the germline V gene are MNHEY and SMNVEV (reference sequence). The CDR3 reads CASGPGPQHF. The DNA for the CDR3 is TGTGCCAGCGGGCCGGGGCCCCAGCATTTT.

This chain links TRBV10-2 with TRBJ2-1; 8 bases agree with TRBD2. V was clipped by 10 bases and J by 2 bases; unmatched bases: 7. In germline, CDR1 is WSHSY, CDR2 SAAADI. The CDR3 is made up of 14 amino acids. CDR3 region: CATASGLTYNEQFF. For the CDR3, the DNA is TGCGCCACGGCTAGCGGGCTAACCTACAATGAGCAGTTCTTC.

CDR3 nucleotides: TGCGCCAGCAGCCAGCCTGACAGGCCGAACACTGAAGCTTTCTTT. Translation gives CASSQPDRPNTEAFF. The gene calls are TRBV4-1 and TRBJ1-1, with D possibly being TRBD1 (6 bases). This CDR3 is built from 15 residues. V was shortened by 3 bases and J by 1 base, with 12 bases between the two germline ends. Germline values: CDR1 MGHRA, CDR2 YSYEKL.

This clone was recorded a few times. The chain joins TRBV10-3 to TRBJ2-3, with TRBD2 identical over 12 bases. This CDR3 contains 16 residues. The V segment lost 6 bases and the J segment 0 bases; nucleotides outside the gene matches: 4. Germline V gene lookup returns CDR1 ENHRY and CDR2 SYGVKD. CDR3 bases: TGTGCCATCAGCCTGGGGACTAGCGGGAGCACAGATACGCAGTATTTT. Its protein product is CAISLGTSGSTDTQYF.

The rearrangement joins TRBV5-6 to TRBJ2-3; D not resolved. CDR1 and CDR2 (germline): SGHDT, YYEEEE. The CDR3 has 15 amino acids. V lost 0 bases and J lost 2, with 10 bases in between. CDR3 sequence: CASSLGRGHTDTQYF. The CDR3 DNA follows: TGTGCCAGCAGCTTGGGGCGAGGTCACACAGATACGCAGTATTTT.

The chain has TRBV28 and TRBJ1-5; unclear D gene. The CDR3 extends over 12 amino acids. CDR1 and CDR2 from the germline V gene are MDHEN and SYDVKM. V was cut by 5 bases and J by 3 bases, with 5 bases left in between. The CDR3 DNA is TGTGCCAGCAGTATCCTCAATCAGCCCCAGCATTTT. Protein: CASSILNQPQHF.

This rearrangement joins TRBV7-9 to TRBJ1-4; perhaps TRBD1 as D (5 bases). The CDR3 covers 16 residues. In germline, CDR1 is SEHNR, CDR2 FQNEAQ (reference sequence). Trimming stripped 7 bases from V and 3 bases from J, with 18 bases between. The CDR3 loop is CASIAGGAEPNEKLFF. The CDR3 DNA follows: TGTGCCAGCATCGCCGGGGGAGCCGAGCCTAATGAAAAACTGTTTTTT.

The CDR3 region is CASSLYGEYNEQFF. In DNA form, the CDR3 reads TGTGCCAGCAGTTTATATGGAGAATACAATGAGCAGTTCTTC. The chain combines TRBV27 with TRBJ2-1, with D unclear. This CDR3 region has 14 residues. Germline loops: CDR1 MNHEY, CDR2 SMNVEV (reference sequence). Trimming removed 1 base from V and 4 bases from J, with 8 bases in between.

J is TRBJ2-3 and V is TRBV7-3; 9 bases fit TRBD2. The CDR3 is 12 residues long. J gave up 12 bases and V 5 bases, and 6 bases lay outside the gene matches. The germline V gene has CDR1 SGHTA and CDR2 FQGTGA. The CDR3 region is CASSPTSGYQYF. DNA of the CDR3: TGTGCCAGCAGCCCCACTAGCGGGTACCAGTATTTT. Using reference TRBV7-3 and TRBJ2-3 for the parts outside the CDR3, the full variable domain is GAGVSQTPSNKVTEKGKYVELRCDPISGHTALYWYRQSLGQGPEFLIYFQGTGAADDSGLPNDRFFAVRPEGSVSTLKIQRTERGDSAVYLCASSPTSGYQYFGPGTRLTVL.

The V gene is TRBV4-3, the J gene TRBJ1-2; D gene ambiguous. The germline V gene encodes CDR1 LGHNA and CDR2 YSLEER. V shed 0 bases and J shed 5 bases, with 10 bases lying between them. The CDR3 has 14 residues. In DNA form, the CDR3 reads TGCGCCAGCAGCCAAGAGCAACGGGGATATGGCTACACCTTC. Translating gives CASSQEQRGYGYTF.